The rows below give T cell receptor beta chains drawn from one sample of a study of human T cells and chemical hapten exposure. One entry per CDR3 protein results from TCRdb running MiXCR on the RACE reads. This sample has 35,000 to 50,000 distinct CDR3 sequences, with roughly 10% found just once. Sequencing used whole blood, obtained in connection with sensitization to the hapten diphenylcyclopropenone (DPC). Receptors originate from a man aged 25-45 years with alopecia areata. Some clones in this sample may be carry-over from other donors' samples. Each CDR3 is given with its conserved first and last residue. The order of the fields is D gene, J gene, clone size, V gene, CDR3 protein, CDR3 DNA. The D gene is left open where the match is weak. Rows may omit the clone size; those that give it use once, few, many or a size class.

>TRBD2|TRBJ2-6|few|TRBV20-1
CSIAGGTTSGANVLTF
TGCAGTATAGCGGGAGGCACCACCTCTGGGGCCAACGTCCTGACTTTC
>TRBD2|TRBJ2-1|-|TRBV7-2
CASAIEGGTYNEQFF
TGTGCCAGCGCTATAGAGGGAGGGACCTACAATGAGCAGTTCTTC
>TRBD1|TRBJ1-5|-|TRBV28
CASSHQGQGAHQPQHF
TGTGCCAGCAGCCATCAAGGACAGGGGGCCCATCAGCCCCAGCATTTT
>TRBD2|TRBJ2-1|few|TRBV2
CASSEVAGHSYNEQFF
TGTGCCAGCAGTGAAGTAGCGGGACACTCCTACAATGAGCAGTTCTTC
>TRBD2|TRBJ2-1|-|TRBV2
CASRPSGGPNEQFF
TGTGCCAGCAGGCCTAGCGGGGGGCCGAATGAGCAGTTCTTC
>-|TRBJ2-7|many|TRBV10-1
CASRRTGRPYEQYF
TGCGCCAGCAGACGTACAGGGAGGCCTTACGAGCAGTACTTC
>-|TRBJ2-3|many|TRBV7-8
CASSLVGKITDTQYF
TGTGCCAGCAGCTTAGTGGGCAAGATCACAGATACGCAGTATTTT
>-|TRBJ2-2|many|TRBV4-2
CASSQVGGANTGELFF
TGTGCCAGCAGCCAAGTGGGGGGCGCGAACACCGGGGAGCTGTTTTTT
>TRBD1|TRBJ1-5|few|TRBV19
CASSMRGQYQPQHF
TGTGCCAGTAGTATGAGGGGGCAATATCAGCCCCAGCATTTT
>-|TRBJ2-1|many|TRBV12-3/TRBV12-4
CASSFFLGTYNEQFF
TGTGCCAGCAGTTTTTTCCTAGGCACCTACAATGAGCAGTTCTTC
>-|TRBJ1-5|many|TRBV20-1
CSAGRQRQPQHF
TGCAGTGCTGGGCGCCAGCGGCAGCCCCAGCATTTT
>-|TRBJ2-2|many|TRBV14
CASSQDQNPGHPKGELFF
TGTGCCAGCAGCCAAGATCAAAATCCGGGACACCCGAAAGGGGAGCTGTTTTTT
>TRBD1|TRBJ2-2|few|TRBV29-1
CSASGTGRTGELFF
TGCAGCGCCTCCGGGACAGGGAGAACCGGGGAGCTGTTTTTT
>-|TRBJ1-1|many|TRBV9
CASSAVFSPEAFF
TGTGCCAGCAGCGCCGTTTTTTCTCCTGAAGCTTTCTTT
>TRBD1|TRBJ2-7|many|TRBV6-6
CASSLGQGMDYEQYF
TGTGCCAGCAGTCTGGGACAGGGAATGGATTACGAGCAGTACTTC
>-|TRBJ1-2|many|TRBV6-2/TRBV6-3
CASSLQGINYGYTF
TGTGCCAGCAGCCTACAGGGTATTAACTATGGCTACACCTTC
>-|TRBJ2-1|-|TRBV6-5
CASSSLRAQARNEQFF
TGTGCCAGCAGCTCCCTTAGGGCCCAGGCCCGCAATGAGCAGTTCTTC
>-|TRBJ2-7|many|TRBV3-1
CASSQVEGLNEQYF
TGTGCCAGCAGCCAAGTTGAGGGTTTAAACGAGCAGTACTTC
>-|TRBJ2-5|many|TRBV11-1
CASSLDSAQYF
TGTGCCAGCAGCTTAGATTCGGCCCAGTACTTC
>TRBD2|TRBJ2-5|-|TRBV12-3/TRBV12-4
CASTSGSSQTQYF
TGTGCCAGCACTAGCGGGAGTTCGCAGACCCAGTACTTC
>TRBD1|TRBJ2-1|-|TRBV11-2
CASSWTGTYNEQFF
TGTGCCAGCAGCTGGACAGGGACCTACAATGAGCAGTTCTTC
>-|TRBJ1-2|few|TRBV12-3/TRBV12-4
CASSFSRTGNFYGYTF
TGTGCCAGCAGTTTTTCCCGCACAGGGAACTTCTATGGCTACACCTTC
>TRBD1|TRBJ2-2|-|TRBV7-6
CASSLAPGQGAAGELFF
TGTGCCAGCAGCTTAGCTCCGGGACAGGGGGCCGCCGGGGAGCTGTTTTTT
>TRBD1|TRBJ1-6|-|TRBV5-4
CASSVDRAGAPLHF
TGTGCCAGCAGCGTGGACAGGGCTGGCGCACCCCTCCACTTT
>-|TRBJ1-2|few|TRBV5-1
CASSLAGIANYGYTF
TGCGCCAGCAGCTTGGCAGGGATAGCTAACTATGGCTACACCTTC
>-|TRBJ2-7|few|TRBV7-3
CASSFMIDSEQYF
TGTGCCAGCAGCTTCATGATTGACAGCGAGCAGTACTTC